What follows is one TCR beta chain and its context. This sample is drawn from a study of spatial heterogeneity in lung cancer. Germline V gene data show CDR1 as GTSNPN and CDR2 as SVGIG (reference sequence). Germline trimming cut 0 bases from V and 5 bases from J; bases unmatched to any gene: 10. The CDR3 is 16 amino acids. The time point: blood at routine non-recurrence follow-up after resection. A single record per CDR3 protein comes from TCRdb applying MiXCR to the 5' RACE reads. The sample contains 85,000 to 100,000 distinct CDR3 sequences, roughly a fifth of which appear only once. The clonotype comes from a male donor with early-stage non-small cell lung cancer. V and J are TRBV30 and TRBJ1-1; 9 bases agree with TRBD1. The sample consisted of PBMCs, taken at follow-up. The CDR3: CAWSVHGQGYLTEAFF. DNA for the CDR3: TGTGCCTGGAGTGTACACGGACAGGGGTATTTGACTGAAGCTTTCTTT.